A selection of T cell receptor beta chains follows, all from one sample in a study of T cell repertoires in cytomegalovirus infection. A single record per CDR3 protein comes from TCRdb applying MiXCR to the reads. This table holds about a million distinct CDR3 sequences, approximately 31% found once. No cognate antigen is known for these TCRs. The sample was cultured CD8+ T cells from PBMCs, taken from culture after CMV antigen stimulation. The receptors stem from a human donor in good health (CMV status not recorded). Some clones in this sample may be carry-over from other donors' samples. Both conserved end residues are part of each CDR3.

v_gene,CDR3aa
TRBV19,CASGTGPREQFF
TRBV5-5,CASRMGGGGPTSYEQYF
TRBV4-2,CASSQGRDRGGTDTQYF
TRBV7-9,CASSQSRTGHYGYTF
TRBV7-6,CASSFLRGGNSYNEQFF
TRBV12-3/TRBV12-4,CASSLGGIRSNQPQHF
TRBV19,CASSIQGAYPSNQPQHF
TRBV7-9,CASSFPGTKETQYF
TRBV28,CASPPNGLGLFWGNTIYF
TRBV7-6,CASSTSGGLVGELFF
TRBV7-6,CASSLAAGQGSYDQYF
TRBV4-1,CASSQDSGPYTEAFF
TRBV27,CASAPGSSGQPQHF
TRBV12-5,CASGLTDDRREQFF
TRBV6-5,CASSFEGFNSPLHF
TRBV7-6,CASSPRRQGSYEQYF
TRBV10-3,CAISGGTGHGYTF
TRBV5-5,CASSPGDRTDTQYF
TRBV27,CASSGGAKGYTF
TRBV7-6,CASSWREQWIF
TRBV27,CASSYLWGQGDYGYTF
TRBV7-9,CASSDVPWKQGGSEQFF
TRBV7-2,CASSLDVYTEAFF
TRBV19,CASSLAVGSTDTQYF
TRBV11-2,CASSLGRGNNEQFF
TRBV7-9,CASSYPGQTNTEAFF
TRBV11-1,CASSLDREKYNEQFF
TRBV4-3,CASSRSGTLYGYTF
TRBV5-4,CASSLDGQRSPLHF
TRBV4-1,CASSQTLPTSGGPKETQYF
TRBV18,CASSPVRTESGSDF
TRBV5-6,CASSLGTTVTEAFF
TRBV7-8,CASSLDKGQPQHF
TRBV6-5,CASSTSQGPYNEQFF
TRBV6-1,CASREAGPNTGELFF
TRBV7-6,CASSLDEGRNTIYF
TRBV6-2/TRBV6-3,CASIREGRGRRSQETQYF
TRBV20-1,CSAGSATTYEQYF